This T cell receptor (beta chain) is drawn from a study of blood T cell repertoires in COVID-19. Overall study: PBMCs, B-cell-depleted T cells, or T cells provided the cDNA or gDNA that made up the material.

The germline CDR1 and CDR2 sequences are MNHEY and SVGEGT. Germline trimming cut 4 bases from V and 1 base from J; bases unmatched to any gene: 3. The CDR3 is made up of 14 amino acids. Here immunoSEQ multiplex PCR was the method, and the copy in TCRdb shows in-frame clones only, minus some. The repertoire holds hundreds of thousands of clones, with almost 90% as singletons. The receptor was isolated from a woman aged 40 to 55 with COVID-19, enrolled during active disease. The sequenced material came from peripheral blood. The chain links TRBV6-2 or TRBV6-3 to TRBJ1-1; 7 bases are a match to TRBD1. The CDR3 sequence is CASSFRDRNTEAFF. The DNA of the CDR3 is TGTGCCAGCAGTTTCCGGGACAGGAACACTGAAGCTTTCTTT.